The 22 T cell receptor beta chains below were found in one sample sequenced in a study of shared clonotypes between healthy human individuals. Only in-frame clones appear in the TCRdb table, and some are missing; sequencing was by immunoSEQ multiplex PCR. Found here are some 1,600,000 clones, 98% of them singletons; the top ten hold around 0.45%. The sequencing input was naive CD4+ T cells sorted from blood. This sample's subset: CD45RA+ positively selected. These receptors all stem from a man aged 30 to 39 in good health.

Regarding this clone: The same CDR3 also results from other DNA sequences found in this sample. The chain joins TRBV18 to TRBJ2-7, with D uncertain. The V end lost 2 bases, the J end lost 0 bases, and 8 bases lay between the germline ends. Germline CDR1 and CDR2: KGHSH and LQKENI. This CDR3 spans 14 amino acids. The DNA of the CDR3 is TGTGCCAGCTCACCATCACAGAGCTCCTACGAGCAGTACTTC. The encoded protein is CASSPSQSSYEQYF.

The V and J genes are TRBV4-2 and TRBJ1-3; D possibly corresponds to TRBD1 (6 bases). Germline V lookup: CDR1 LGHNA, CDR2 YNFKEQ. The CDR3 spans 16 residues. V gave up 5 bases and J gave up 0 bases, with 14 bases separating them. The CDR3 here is CASSNRDTSSGNTIYF. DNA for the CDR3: TGTGCCAGCAGCAACCGGGACACGAGCTCTGGAAACACCATATATTTT.

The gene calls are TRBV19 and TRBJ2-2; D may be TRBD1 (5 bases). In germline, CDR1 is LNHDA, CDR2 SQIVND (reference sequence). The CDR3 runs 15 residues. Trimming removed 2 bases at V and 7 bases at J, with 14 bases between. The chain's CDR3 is CASSIKSRVGGELFF. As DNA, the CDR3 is TGTGCCAGTAGTATAAAAAGCAGGGTGGGCGGGGAGCTGTTTTTT.

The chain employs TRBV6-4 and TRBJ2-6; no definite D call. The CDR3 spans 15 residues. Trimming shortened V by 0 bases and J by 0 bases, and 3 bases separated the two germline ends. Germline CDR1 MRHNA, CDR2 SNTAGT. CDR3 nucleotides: TGTGCCAGCAGTGACTCCTACTCTGGGGCCAACGTCCTGACTTTC. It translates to CASSDSYSGANVLTF.

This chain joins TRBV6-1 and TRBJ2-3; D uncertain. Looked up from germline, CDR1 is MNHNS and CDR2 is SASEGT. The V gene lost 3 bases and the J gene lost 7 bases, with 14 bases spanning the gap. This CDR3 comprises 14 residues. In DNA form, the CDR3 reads TGTGCCAGCAGTGAGGTCTGGTCCCAGAATACGCAGTATTTT. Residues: CASSEVWSQNTQYF.

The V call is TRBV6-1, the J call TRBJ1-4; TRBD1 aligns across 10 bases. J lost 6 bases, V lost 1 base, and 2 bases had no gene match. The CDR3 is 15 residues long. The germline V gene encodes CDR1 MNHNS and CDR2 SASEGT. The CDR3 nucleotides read TGTGCCAGCAGTGAAGGGACAGGGGGATATGAAAAACTGTTTTTT. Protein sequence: CASSEGTGGYEKLFF.

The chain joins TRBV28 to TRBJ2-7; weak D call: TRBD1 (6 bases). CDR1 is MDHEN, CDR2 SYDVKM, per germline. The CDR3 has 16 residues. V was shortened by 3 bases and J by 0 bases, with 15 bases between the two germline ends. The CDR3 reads CASSFPIGGSSYEQYF. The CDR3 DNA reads TGTGCCAGCAGTTTCCCCATAGGGGGTAGCTCCTACGAGCAGTACTTC.

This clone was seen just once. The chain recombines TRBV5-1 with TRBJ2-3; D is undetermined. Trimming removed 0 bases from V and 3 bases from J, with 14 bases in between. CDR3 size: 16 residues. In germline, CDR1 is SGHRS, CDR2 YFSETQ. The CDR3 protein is CASSLVGLGRTDTQYF. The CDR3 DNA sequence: TGCGCCAGCAGCTTGGTCGGATTAGGGCGTACAGATACGCAGTATTTT.

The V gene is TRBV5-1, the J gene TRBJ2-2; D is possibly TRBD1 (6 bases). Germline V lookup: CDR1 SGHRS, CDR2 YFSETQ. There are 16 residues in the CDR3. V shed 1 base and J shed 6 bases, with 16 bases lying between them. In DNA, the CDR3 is TGCGCCAGCAGCTTGAACAGGGCTTTTGTAGCCGGGGAGCTGTTTTTT. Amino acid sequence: CASSLNRAFVAGELFF. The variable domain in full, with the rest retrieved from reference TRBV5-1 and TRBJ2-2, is KAGVTQTPRYLIKTRGQQVTLSCSPISGHRSVSWYQQTPGQGLQFLFEYFSETQRNKGNFPGRFSGRQFSNSRSEMNVSTLELGDSALYLCASSLNRAFVAGELFFGEGSRLTVL.

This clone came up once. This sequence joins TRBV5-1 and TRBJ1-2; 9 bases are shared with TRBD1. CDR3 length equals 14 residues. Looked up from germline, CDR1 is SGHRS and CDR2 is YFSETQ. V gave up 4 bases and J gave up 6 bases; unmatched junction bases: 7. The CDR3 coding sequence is TGCGCCAGCAGCCCGGGACAGGGCCTGAATGGCTACACCTTC. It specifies CASSPGQGLNGYTF.

In nucleotides, the CDR3 is TGTGCCAGCAGCTTGGGCTCGGGCACAGATACGCAGTATTTT. Amino acids: CASSLGSGTDTQYF. The chain carries TRBV5-5 and TRBJ2-3; D ambiguous. From germline, CDR1 is SGHKS and CDR2 YYEKEE (reference sequence). CDR3 size: 14 residues. V lost 0 bases and J 1 base, leaving 6 bases between the germline ends.

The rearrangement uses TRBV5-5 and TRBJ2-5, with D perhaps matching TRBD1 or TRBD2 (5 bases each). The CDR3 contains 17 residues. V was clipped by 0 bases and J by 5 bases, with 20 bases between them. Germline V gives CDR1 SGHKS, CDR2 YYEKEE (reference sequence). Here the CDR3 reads CASSLGWGGFPPETQYF. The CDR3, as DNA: TGTGCCAGCAGCTTGGGTTGGGGCGGGTTCCCCCCGGAGACCCAGTACTTC.

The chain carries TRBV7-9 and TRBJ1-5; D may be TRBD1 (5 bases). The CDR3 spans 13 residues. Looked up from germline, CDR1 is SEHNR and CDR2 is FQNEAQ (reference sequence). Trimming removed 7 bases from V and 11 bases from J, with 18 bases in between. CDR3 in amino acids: CASTPSSGGAQHF. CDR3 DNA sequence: TGTGCCAGCACTCCTTCGAGTGGGGGAGCCCAGCATTTT.

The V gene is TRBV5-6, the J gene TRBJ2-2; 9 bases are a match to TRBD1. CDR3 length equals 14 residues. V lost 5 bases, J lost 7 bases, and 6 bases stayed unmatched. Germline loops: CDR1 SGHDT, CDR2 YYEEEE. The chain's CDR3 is CASRRDRVSGELFF. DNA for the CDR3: TGTGCCAGCAGGAGGGACAGGGTTAGCGGGGAGCTGTTTTTT.

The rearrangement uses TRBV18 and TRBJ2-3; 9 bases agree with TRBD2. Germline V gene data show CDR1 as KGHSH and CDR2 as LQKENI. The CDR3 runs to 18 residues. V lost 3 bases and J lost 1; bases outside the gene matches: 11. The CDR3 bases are TGTGCCAGCTCACCCCCGGGACTAGCAAAAGGAGGCACAGATACGCAGTATTTT. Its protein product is CASSPPGLAKGGTDTQYF.

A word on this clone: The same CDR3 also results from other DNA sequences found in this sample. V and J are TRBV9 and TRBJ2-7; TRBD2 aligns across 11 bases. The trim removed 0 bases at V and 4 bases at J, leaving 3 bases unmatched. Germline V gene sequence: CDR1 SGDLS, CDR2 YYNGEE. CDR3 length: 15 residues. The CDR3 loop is CASSVGSSGRYEQYF. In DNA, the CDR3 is TGTGCCAGCAGCGTAGGATCTAGCGGGAGGTACGAGCAGTACTTC.

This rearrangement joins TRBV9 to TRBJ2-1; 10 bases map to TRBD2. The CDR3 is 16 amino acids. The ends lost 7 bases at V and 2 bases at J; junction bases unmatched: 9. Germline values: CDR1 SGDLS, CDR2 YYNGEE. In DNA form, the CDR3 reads TGTGCCAGCTCTTTAAGCGGGAGGGCCACCTACAATGAGCAGTTCTTC. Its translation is CASSLSGRATYNEQFF.

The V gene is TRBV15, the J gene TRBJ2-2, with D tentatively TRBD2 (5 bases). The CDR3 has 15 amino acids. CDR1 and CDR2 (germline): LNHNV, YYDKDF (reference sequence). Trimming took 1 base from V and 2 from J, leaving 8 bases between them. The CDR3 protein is CATSRGRVNTGELFF. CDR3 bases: TGTGCCACCAGCAGAGGGCGGGTCAACACCGGGGAGCTGTTTTTT.

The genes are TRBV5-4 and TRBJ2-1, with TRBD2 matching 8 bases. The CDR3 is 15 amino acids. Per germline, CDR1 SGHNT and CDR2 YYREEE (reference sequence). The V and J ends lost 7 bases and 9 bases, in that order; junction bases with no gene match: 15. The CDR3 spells CASRRGAGEPGEQFF. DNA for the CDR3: TGTGCCAGCCGGAGGGGAGCGGGAGAGCCCGGTGAGCAGTTCTTC.

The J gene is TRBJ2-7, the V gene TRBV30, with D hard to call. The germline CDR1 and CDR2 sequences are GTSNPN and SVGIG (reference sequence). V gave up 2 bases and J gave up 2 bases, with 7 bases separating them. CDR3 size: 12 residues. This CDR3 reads CAWSRTPYEQYF. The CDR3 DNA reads TGTGCCTGGAGTCGGACCCCCTACGAGCAGTACTTC.

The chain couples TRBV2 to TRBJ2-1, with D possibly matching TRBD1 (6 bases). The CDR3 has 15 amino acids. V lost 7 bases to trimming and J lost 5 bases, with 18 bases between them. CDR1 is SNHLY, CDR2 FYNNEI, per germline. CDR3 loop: CASIHPGETNNEQFF. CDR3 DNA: TGTGCCAGCATCCACCCAGGGGAGACAAACAATGAGCAGTTCTTC.

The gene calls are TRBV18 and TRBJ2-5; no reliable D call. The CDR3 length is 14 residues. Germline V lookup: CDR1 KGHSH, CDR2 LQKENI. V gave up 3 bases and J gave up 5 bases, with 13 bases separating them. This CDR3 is CASSPLAAVETQYF. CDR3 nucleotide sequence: TGTGCCAGCTCACCGCTGGCGGCGGTTGAGACCCAGTACTTC.